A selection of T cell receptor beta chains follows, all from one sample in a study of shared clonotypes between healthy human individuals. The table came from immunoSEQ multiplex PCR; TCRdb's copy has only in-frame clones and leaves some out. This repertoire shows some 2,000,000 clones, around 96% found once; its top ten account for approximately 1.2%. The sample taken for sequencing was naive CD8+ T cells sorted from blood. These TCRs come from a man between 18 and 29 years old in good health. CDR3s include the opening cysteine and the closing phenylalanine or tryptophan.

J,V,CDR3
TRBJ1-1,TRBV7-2,CASSLVGEAFF
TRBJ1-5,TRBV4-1,CASSQGRARGQGQPQHF
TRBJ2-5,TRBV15,CATSPHLGTTQETQYF
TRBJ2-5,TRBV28,CASSFLGETQYF
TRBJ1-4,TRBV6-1,CASSEFLTGEKLFF
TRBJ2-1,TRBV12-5,CASGFELNEQFF
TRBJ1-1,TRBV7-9,CASSRTGGSNTEAFF
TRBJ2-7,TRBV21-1,CASTPLKDCEQYF
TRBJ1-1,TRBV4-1,CASSSSPDTGSYTEAFF
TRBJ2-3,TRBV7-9,CASSLVGAHTSADTQYF
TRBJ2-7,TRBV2,CASSDLSGYGEQYF
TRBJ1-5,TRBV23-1,CASLAGPQHF
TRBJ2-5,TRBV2,CASSTSGRPQETQYF
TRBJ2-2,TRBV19,CASSIGVGTGELFF
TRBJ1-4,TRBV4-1,CASSQTGAGEKLFF
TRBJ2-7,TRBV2,CASSEGLRDELTYEQYF
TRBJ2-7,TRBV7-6,CASSLAGDYEQYF
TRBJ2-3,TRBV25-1,CASSAGQGVSDTQYF
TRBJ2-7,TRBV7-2,CASSSAGGVPYEQYF
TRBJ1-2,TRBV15,CATSRRQKTGDPSYTF
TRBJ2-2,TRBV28,CASSLTGGTGELFF
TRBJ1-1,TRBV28,CASTQVSGGTEAFF
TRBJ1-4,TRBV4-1,CASSLGMTGSATNEKLFF
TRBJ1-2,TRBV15,CATSRDRSRGNYGYTF
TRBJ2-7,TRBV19,CASSLSGSYEQYF
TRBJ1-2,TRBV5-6,CASSSVDNQWTGLHYGYTF
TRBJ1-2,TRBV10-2,CASRRQGGYTF
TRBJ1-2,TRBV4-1,CASSQDREDYGYTF
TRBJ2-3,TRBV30,CARDTLGIDTQYF
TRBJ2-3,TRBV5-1,CASSLGIPDTYTDTQYF
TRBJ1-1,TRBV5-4,CASSPGGGGTEAFF
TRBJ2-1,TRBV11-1,CASSPRDRVNEQFF
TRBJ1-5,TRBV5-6,CASSPSTGEVSNQPQHF
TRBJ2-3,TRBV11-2,CASSLALDTQYF
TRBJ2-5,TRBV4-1,CASSQDPNSQETQYF
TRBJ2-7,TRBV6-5,CASSYTLAGLNYEQYF
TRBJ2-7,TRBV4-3,CASSQETGGSYEQYF
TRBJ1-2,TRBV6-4,CASSEISQPFPYGYTF
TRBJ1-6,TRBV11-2,CASSLEGDSPLHF
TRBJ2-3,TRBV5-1,CASSSSGGATDTQYF
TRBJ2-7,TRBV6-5,CASRGQGVEQYF
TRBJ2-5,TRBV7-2,CASSLIWTSGRLTETQYF
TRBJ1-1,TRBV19,CASSIEAGAEAFF
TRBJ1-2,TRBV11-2,CASSFKNGYTF
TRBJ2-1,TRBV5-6,CASSAYDNEQFF
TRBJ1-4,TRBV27,CASSLGVQGVLFF
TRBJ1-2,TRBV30,CAWSPNGRGYTF
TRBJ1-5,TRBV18,CASSPELATGGGQPQHF
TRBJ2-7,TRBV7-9,CASTRGGVEQYF
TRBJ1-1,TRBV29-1,CSVYDTEAFF
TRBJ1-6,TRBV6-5,CASSYRQTNSPLHF
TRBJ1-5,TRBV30,CAWSDGQGGQPQHF
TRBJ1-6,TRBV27,CASSQGTVGFSYNSPLHF